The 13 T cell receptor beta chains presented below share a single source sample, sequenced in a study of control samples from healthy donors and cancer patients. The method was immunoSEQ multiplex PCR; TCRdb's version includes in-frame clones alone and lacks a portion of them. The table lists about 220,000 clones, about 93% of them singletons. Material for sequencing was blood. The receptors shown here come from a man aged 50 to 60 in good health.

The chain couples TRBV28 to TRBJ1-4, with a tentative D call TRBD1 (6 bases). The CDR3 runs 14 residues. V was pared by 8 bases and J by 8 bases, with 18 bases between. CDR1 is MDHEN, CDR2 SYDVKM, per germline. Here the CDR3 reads CASGVTGTREKLFF. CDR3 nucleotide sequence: TGTGCCAGCGGAGTTACAGGGACAAGAGAAAAACTGTTTTTT.

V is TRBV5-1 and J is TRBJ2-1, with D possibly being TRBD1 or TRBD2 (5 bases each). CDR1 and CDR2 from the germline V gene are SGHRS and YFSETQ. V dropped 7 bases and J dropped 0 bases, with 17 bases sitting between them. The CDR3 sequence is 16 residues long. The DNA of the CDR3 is TGCGCCAGCGGGGGTGGGCTCGGTAGCTCCTACAATGAGCAGTTCTTC. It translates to CASGGGLGSSYNEQFF.

CDR3 residues: CASSRVVAGGYGELFF. The CDR3 DNA reads as TGTGCCAGCAGCCGGGTGGTAGCGGGGGGTTACGGGGAGCTGTTTTTT. J is TRBJ2-2 and V is TRBV2, with 10 bases aligning to TRBD2. This CDR3 contains 16 residues. Trimming cost V 6 bases and J 7 bases; bases outside gene matches: 11. Per germline, CDR1 SNHLY and CDR2 FYNNEI. Filled out from reference TRBV2 and TRBJ2-2, the complete variable domain reads EPEVTQTPSHQVTQMGQEVILRCVPISNHLYFYWYRQILGQKVEFLVSFYNNEISEKSEIFDDQFSVERPDGSNFTLKIRSTKLEDSAMYFCASSRVVAGGYGELFFGEGSRLTVL.

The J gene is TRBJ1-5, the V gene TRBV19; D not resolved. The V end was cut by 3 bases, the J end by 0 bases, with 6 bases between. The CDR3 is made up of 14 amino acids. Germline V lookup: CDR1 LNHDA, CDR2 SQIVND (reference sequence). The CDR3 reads CASSIGGSNQPQHF. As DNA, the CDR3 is TGTGCCAGTAGTATCGGTGGTAGCAATCAGCCCCAGCATTTT.

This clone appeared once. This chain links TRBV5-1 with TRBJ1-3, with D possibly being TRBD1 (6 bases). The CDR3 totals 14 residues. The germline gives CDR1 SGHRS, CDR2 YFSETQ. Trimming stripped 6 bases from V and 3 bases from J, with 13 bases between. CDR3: CASNQGTGGNTIYF. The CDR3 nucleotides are TGCGCCAGCAACCAGGGGACGGGTGGAAACACCATATATTTT.

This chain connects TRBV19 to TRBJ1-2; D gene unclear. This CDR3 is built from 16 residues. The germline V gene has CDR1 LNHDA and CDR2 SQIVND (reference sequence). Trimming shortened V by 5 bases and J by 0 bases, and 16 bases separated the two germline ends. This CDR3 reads CASSPTEGLANYGYTF. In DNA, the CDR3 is TGTGCCAGTAGTCCGACGGAGGGCCTAGCTAACTATGGCTACACCTTC.

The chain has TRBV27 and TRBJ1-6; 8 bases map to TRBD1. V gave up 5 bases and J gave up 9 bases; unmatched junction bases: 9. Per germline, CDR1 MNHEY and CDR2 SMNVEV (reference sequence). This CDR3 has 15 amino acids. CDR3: CASSPPPGGLSPLHF. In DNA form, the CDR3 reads TGTGCCAGCAGTCCTCCACCAGGGGGCCTTTCACCCCTCCACTTT.

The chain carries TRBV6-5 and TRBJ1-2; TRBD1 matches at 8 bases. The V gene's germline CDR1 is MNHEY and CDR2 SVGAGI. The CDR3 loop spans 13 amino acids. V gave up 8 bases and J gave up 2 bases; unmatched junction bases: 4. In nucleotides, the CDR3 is TGTGCCAGCCTCAGGGGGCGCAACTATGGCTACACCTTC. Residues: CASLRGRNYGYTF.

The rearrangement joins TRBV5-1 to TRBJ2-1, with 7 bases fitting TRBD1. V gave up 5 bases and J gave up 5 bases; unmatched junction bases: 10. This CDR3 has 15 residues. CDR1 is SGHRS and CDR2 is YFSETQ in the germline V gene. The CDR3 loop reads CASSFDRVYNNEQFF. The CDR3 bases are TGCGCCAGCAGTTTCGACAGGGTGTACAACAATGAGCAGTTCTTC.

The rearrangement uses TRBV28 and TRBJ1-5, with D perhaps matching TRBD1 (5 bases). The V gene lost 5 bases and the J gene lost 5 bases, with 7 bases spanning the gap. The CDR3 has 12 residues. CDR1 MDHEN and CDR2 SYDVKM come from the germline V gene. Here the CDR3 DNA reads TGTGCCAGCAGTGGGGCAGATCAGCCCCAGCATTTT. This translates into CASSGADQPQHF.

CDR3 protein: CASSQVRWVTGNTIYF. The CDR3 bases are TGTGCCAGCAGCCAAGTGAGATGGGTCACTGGAAACACCATATATTTT. J is TRBJ1-3 and V is TRBV3-1 (or the pseudogene TRBV3-2); D remains unclear. Per germline, CDR1 LGHDT and CDR2 YNNKEL (reference sequence). V lost 1 base, J lost 2 bases, and 12 bases lay in between. The length of the CDR3 is 16 residues.

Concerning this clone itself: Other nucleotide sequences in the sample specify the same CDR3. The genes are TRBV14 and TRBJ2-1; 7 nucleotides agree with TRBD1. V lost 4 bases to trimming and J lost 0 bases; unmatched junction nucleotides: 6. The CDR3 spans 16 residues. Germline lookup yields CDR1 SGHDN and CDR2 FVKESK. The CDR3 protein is CASSRLGQISYNEQFF. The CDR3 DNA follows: TGTGCCAGCAGCCGCTTGGGACAGATCTCCTACAATGAGCAGTTCTTC. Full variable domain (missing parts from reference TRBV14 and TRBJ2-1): EAGVTQFPSHSVIEKGQTVTLRCDPISGHDNLYWYRRVMGKEIKFLLHFVKESKQDESGMPNNRFLAERTGGTYSTLKVQPAELEDSGVYFCASSRLGQISYNEQFFGPGTRLTVL.

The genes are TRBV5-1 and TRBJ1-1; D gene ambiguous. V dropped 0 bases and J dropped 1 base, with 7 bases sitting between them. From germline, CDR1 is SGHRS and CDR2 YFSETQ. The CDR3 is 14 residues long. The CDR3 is CASSLGLSNTEAFF. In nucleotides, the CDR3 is TGCGCCAGCAGCTTGGGCCTGTCGAACACTGAAGCTTTCTTT. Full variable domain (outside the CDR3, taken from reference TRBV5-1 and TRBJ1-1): KAGVTQTPRYLIKTRGQQVTLSCSPISGHRSVSWYQQTPGQGLQFLFEYFSETQRNKGNFPGRFSGRQFSNSRSEMNVSTLELGDSALYLCASSLGLSNTEAFFGQGTRLTVV.